This T cell receptor (beta chain) was profiled in a study of regulatory dendritic cells for organ transplantation. Study results and caveats: Memory CD8+ clonal expansion seemed more limited with regulatory than mature dendritic cells. Memory CD8+ T cells were the most oligoclonal; naive cells were highly diverse.

About this clone itself: Its specificity is unknown.

CD4+ or CD8+ T cells were sorted as naive CD45RA+ or memory CD45RO+. Sequenced by immunoSEQ multiplex PCR; TCRdb stores in-frame clones only, minus some. The table includes roughly 27,000 clones, less than 85% detected once. The CDR3 covers 15 residues. Trimming cost V 7 bases and J 0 bases, with 10 bases left between them. CDR1 SNHLY and CDR2 FYNNEI come from the germline V gene. The chain is built from TRBV2 and TRBJ1-6; tentative D call: TRBD1 (5 bases). This clonotype was sampled from a human donor in good health. The source material was naive CD8+ T cells from blood. Specified subset: CD45RA+ naive T cells. The CDR3 protein is CASKVDSSYNSPLHF. The CDR3, as DNA: TGTGCCAGCAAGGTAGACAGCTCCTATAATTCACCCCTCCACTTT.